These T cell receptor beta chains were read from a single sample in a study of T cells in Graves' hyperthyroidism and ophthalmopathy. Each CDR3 protein is one row after TCRdb ran MiXCR on the multiplex PCR reads. The sample includes approximately 350,000 distinct CDR3 sequences, over 12% of them seen just once. The sequenced sample consisted of blood. These receptors were obtained from a woman aged 55-70 years with Graves' ophthalmopathy. The CDR3 runs from the conserved cysteine through the conserved F or W. The D gene is left open where the match is weak. Clone size is given for some rows only: seen once, a few or many times, or a class if the clone is expanded.

V	size	D	J	CDR3	DNA
TRBV18	NA	NA	TRBJ1-1	CASSPDRNTEASF	TGTGCCAGCTCACCCGACAGAAACACTGAAGCTTCCTTT
TRBV29-1	few	NA	TRBJ2-7	CSVGDTHREQYF	TGCAGCGTTGGAGACACGCACCGCGAGCAGTACTTC
TRBV5-8	NA	NA	TRBJ1-1	CASSLPGPEAPEAFF	TGTGCCAGCAGCCTCCCGGGACCAGAGGCACCTGAAGCTTTCTTT
TRBV5-1	many	TRBD1	TRBJ2-3	CASSWDRGDTDTQYF	TGCGCCAGCAGCTGGGACAGGGGCGACACAGATACGCAGTATTTT
TRBV7-7	many	NA	TRBJ2-1	CASSFYEHNEQFF	TGTGCTAGCAGCTTTTACGAGCACAATGAGCAGTTCTTC
TRBV19	few	NA	TRBJ2-5	CASRLTRGTETQYF	TGTGCCAGTAGGTTGACGAGAGGGACTGAGACCCAGTACTTC
TRBV2	many	TRBD2	TRBJ2-3	CASAQAGLAGADTQYF	TGTGCCAGCGCTCAAGCGGGGCTAGCGGGCGCAGATACGCAGTATTTT
TRBV25-1	many	NA	TRBJ2-1	CASSSRLGGSSYNEQFF	TGTGCCAGCAGTTCGAGGTTGGGGGGCAGTTCCTACAATGAGCAGTTCTTC
TRBV27	many	NA	TRBJ2-1	CASREEDSSYNEQFF	TGTGCCAGCCGGGAGGAGGACAGCTCCTACAATGAGCAGTTCTTC
TRBV28	few	NA	TRBJ2-6	CASRPSGSGANVLTF	TGTGCCAGCAGGCCCTCGGGTTCTGGGGCCAACGTCCTGACTTTC
TRBV3-1	many	NA	TRBJ1-5	CASSPRARAGNQPQHF	TGTGCCAGCAGCCCCCGGGCTCGGGCAGGCAATCAGCCCCAGCATTTT
TRBV2	many	TRBD1	TRBJ2-7	CASTGTGYEEQYF	TGTGCCAGTACCGGGACAGGCTACGAGGAGCAGTACTTC
TRBV5-5	many	TRBD1	TRBJ2-7	CASSAGQGANYEQYF	TGTGCCAGCAGCGCCGGACAGGGGGCAAACTACGAGCAGTACTTC
TRBV2	NA	TRBD1	TRBJ1-1	CASRRAGTGNTEAFF	TGTGCCAGCAGGAGGGCCGGGACAGGGAACACTGAAGCTTTCTTT
TRBV7-2	many	NA	TRBJ2-1	CASSPTSPQVYNEQFF	TGTGCCAGCAGCCCCACTTCCCCGCAGGTGTACAATGAGCAGTTCTTC
TRBV20-1	many	NA	TRBJ2-3	CSARDWAGRFTDTQYF	TGCAGTGCTAGAGACTGGGCAGGGAGGTTCACAGATACGCAGTATTTT
TRBV2	many	NA	TRBJ2-3	CASSAGAGTDTQYF	TGTGCCAGCAGTGCGGGAGCGGGCACAGATACGCAGTATTTT
TRBV5-1	many	TRBD2	TRBJ2-3	CASSRGLAGAISSADTQYF	TGCGCCAGCAGCCGGGGACTAGCGGGAGCGATTTCCAGTGCAGATACGCAGTATTTT
TRBV10-3	many	NA	TRBJ1-1	CAISEGDAEAFF	TGTGCCATCAGTGAGGGGGACGCTGAAGCTTTCTTT
TRBV6-6	few	NA	TRBJ2-3	CASSYSSRTSTDTQYF	TGTGCCAGCAGTTACTCGTCCCGAACTAGCACAGATACGCAGTATTTT
TRBV20-1	NA	TRBD1	TRBJ1-5	CSAPGQGLLGQHF	TGCAGTGCACCCGGACAGGGCCTTCTGGGACAGCATTTT
TRBV20-1	NA	TRBD2	TRBJ2-7	CSARGGLAGTDEQYF	TGCAGTGCTAGAGGGGGACTAGCGGGAACCGACGAGCAGTACTTC
TRBV5-1	few	TRBD2	TRBJ2-7	CASSLAAGGPAPYEQYF	TGCGCCAGCAGCTTGGCCGCGGGAGGACCAGCCCCCTACGAGCAGTACTTC
TRBV29-1	many	NA	TRBJ1-1	CSVQHRASDTEAFF	TGCAGCGTTCAGCATCGGGCCTCGGACACTGAAGCTTTCTTT
TRBV5-1	many	NA	TRBJ2-3	CASSLAGARDTQYF	TGCGCCAGCAGCTTGGCGGGAGCAAGAGATACGCAGTATTTT
TRBV11-2	many	NA	TRBJ2-2	CASSFGNTGELFF	TGTGCCAGCAGCTTTGGGAACACCGGGGAGCTGTTTTTT
TRBV15	NA	TRBD1	TRBJ2-7	CATSGADRGSYEQYF	TGTGCCACCAGCGGTGCGGACAGGGGATCCTACGAGCAGTACTTC
TRBV2	many	NA	TRBJ2-1	CASREWGVGGGEQFF	TGTGCCAGCAGGGAATGGGGGGTGGGGGGTGGTGAGCAGTTCTTC
TRBV20-1	many	TRBD2	TRBJ2-7	CSASHRLAGVSREQYF	TGCAGTGCTAGTCACCGACTAGCGGGAGTGTCAAGGGAGCAGTACTTC
TRBV7-9	NA	TRBD2	TRBJ2-7	CASSLVLAGGPSYEQYF	TGTGCCAGCAGCTTAGTACTAGCGGGAGGGCCTAGTTACGAGCAGTACTTC
TRBV5-1	many	NA	TRBJ1-2	CASTPDSWALYGYTF	TGCGCCAGCACCCCGGACAGTTGGGCTCTCTATGGCTACACCTTC
TRBV4-1	NA	NA	TRBJ2-2	CAISQGLATGELFF	TGCGCCATCAGCCAAGGACTCGCCACCGGGGAGCTGTTTTTT
TRBV24-1	many	NA	TRBJ1-5	CATSRDRNQPQHF	TGTGCCACCAGCAGGGATAGGAATCAGCCCCAGCATTTT
TRBV7-2	few	NA	TRBJ2-3	CASSSDTGTDTQYF	TGTGCCAGCAGCTCGGACACAGGCACAGATACGCAGTATTTT
TRBV28	NA	NA	TRBJ2-7	CASSRPNPSRILKQYF	TGTGCCAGCAGCCGCCCCAACCCCTCGCGAATCCTCAAGCAGTACTTC
TRBV5-5	NA	TRBD1	TRBJ1-1	CASSPTGAPNTEAFF	TGTGCCAGCAGCCCGACAGGGGCCCCGAACACTGAAGCTTTCTTT
TRBV24-1	many	NA	TRBJ2-7	CATSDLSGEQYF	TGTGCCACCAGTGATTTGTCTGGCGAGCAGTACTTC
TRBV7-8	many	TRBD1	TRBJ2-7	CASSPYTGTAYEQYF	TGTGCCAGCAGCCCCTATACCGGGACAGCCTACGAGCAGTACTTC
TRBV4-1	NA	NA	TRBJ2-3	CASSHPARTATDTQYF	TGCGCCAGCAGCCACCCCGCGAGGACCGCCACAGATACGCAGTATTTT
TRBV7-6	many	TRBD1	TRBJ2-5	CASSEQGVGTQYF	TGTGCCAGCAGCGAACAGGGGGTAGGGACCCAGTACTTC
TRBV14	few	NA	TRBJ1-1	CASSQERGGTEAFF	TGTGCCAGCAGCCAGGAGAGGGGTGGCACTGAAGCTTTCTTT
TRBV13	many	NA	TRBJ2-7	CASSLGSRIPEQYF	TGTGCCAGCAGCTTAGGTAGCCGCATCCCCGAGCAGTACTTC